These T cell receptor beta chains were read from a single sample in a study of T cells in Graves' hyperthyroidism and ophthalmopathy. MiXCR was run by TCRdb on the multiplex PCR reads, yielding one entry per CDR3 protein. This sample carries 500,000 to 600,000 distinct CDR3 sequences, about 20% of them seen once, and the ten largest clones take about 45%. Specimen: blood. These receptors came from a man aged 40-49 years with Graves' ophthalmopathy. Both conserved end residues are part of each CDR3. The D gene is left open where the match is weak. Size is stated for part of the rows, as once, few or many counts, or as a class when the clone is expanded.

size: few
V: TRBV7-9
J: TRBJ2-7
D: TRBD2
DNA: TGTGCCAGCAGCTTAGGAGACCCGGGACTAGGGGGTCGCGAGCAGTACTTC
CDR3: CASSLGDPGLGGREQYF

size: few
V: TRBV14
J: TRBJ2-7
D: NA
DNA: TGTGCCAGCAGCCAAAGGCCCCGTGAGGAGCAGTACTTC
CDR3: CASSQRPREEQYF

size: NA
V: TRBV6-1
J: TRBJ2-1
D: TRBD2
DNA: TGTGCCAGCAGTGATGAGGTAGCGGGAGCTGGTGAGCAGTTCTTC
CDR3: CASSDEVAGAGEQFF

size: NA
V: TRBV28
J: TRBJ2-2
D: NA
DNA: TGTGCCAGCAGTTCTGCGGGGCTGAACACCGGGGAGCTGTTTTTT
CDR3: CASSSAGLNTGELFF

size: NA
V: TRBV5-6
J: TRBJ2-2
D: NA
DNA: TGTGCCAGCAGCTTGCTGACAGACTACAACACCGGGGAGCTGTTTTTT
CDR3: CASSLLTDYNTGELFF

size: few
V: TRBV4-3
J: TRBJ2-5
D: NA
DNA: TGCGCCAGCAGCCAAGAATCCCGGCCGATGGAGACCCAGTACTTC
CDR3: CASSQESRPMETQYF

size: NA
V: TRBV4-1
J: TRBJ2-2
D: TRBD2
DNA: TGCGCCAGTTCGGAGCGACAAGCGGGAGCGAACACCGGGGAGCTGTTTTTT
CDR3: CASSERQAGANTGELFF

size: NA
V: TRBV5-1
J: TRBJ1-2
D: NA
DNA: TGCGCCAGCAGCTTGGTTGGAGGCGGAACAAACTATGGCTACACCTTC
CDR3: CASSLVGGGTNYGYTF

size: many
V: TRBV20-1
J: TRBJ2-3
D: TRBD2
DNA: TGCAGTGCTAGTCCGGGAGGGGATACGCAGTATTTT
CDR3: CSASPGGDTQYF

size: many
V: TRBV2
J: TRBJ2-7
D: NA
DNA: TGTGCCAGCTCACCCGGTTGGGAGCAGTACTTC
CDR3: CASSPGWEQYF

size: NA
V: TRBV19
J: TRBJ1-3
D: NA
DNA: TGTGCCAGCTGGACAGCGAACTCTGGAAACACCATATATTTT
CDR3: CASWTANSGNTIYF

size: few
V: TRBV24-1
J: TRBJ1-4
D: NA
DNA: TGTGCCACCAGTGATCCGGGGACTGAACTGTTTTTT
CDR3: CATSDPGTELFF

size: many
V: TRBV18
J: TRBJ2-7
D: NA
DNA: TGTGCCAGCTCACCGGACACGTACTCCTACGAGCAGTACTTC
CDR3: CASSPDTYSYEQYF

size: many
V: TRBV28
J: TRBJ2-7
D: TRBD2
DNA: TGTGCCAGCAGCACTAGCGCTAGAGGCTACGAGCAGTACTTC
CDR3: CASSTSARGYEQYF

size: NA
V: TRBV6-4
J: TRBJ2-7
D: TRBD2
DNA: TGTGCCGGCAGTGACCGGGGGGGCCTTGCCCCCTACGAGCAGTACTTC
CDR3: CAGSDRGGLAPYEQYF

size: few
V: TRBV5-1
J: TRBJ1-2
D: NA
DNA: TGCGCCAGCAGCACACAATCTAACTATGGCTACACCTTC
CDR3: CASSTQSNYGYTF

size: NA
V: TRBV27
J: TRBJ1-2
D: NA
DNA: TGTGCCAGCAGTTTATCGGGAGGGTCGGTCTATGGCTACACCTTC
CDR3: CASSLSGGSVYGYTF